This is a list of T cell receptor beta chains from one sample in a study of beta chain features in type 1 diabetes. TCRdb's copy holds only in-frame clones and misses some; the assay was immunoSEQ multiplex PCR. The sample gives roughly 150,000 clones, around 8.3% of which show up once; approximately 0.54% is in the top ten. Sequencing was performed on central memory CD4+ T cells from blood. The receptors stem from a woman aged 18-29 years with type 1 diabetes. The CDR3 runs from the conserved cysteine through the conserved F or W. The D gene is left open where the match is weak. A clone size is listed for some rows: how often the clone was seen (once, few, many), or a class if it is expanded.

d_gene	v_gene	j_gene	abundance	CDR3nt	CDR3aa
-	TRBV6-1	TRBJ2-5	few	TGTGCCAGCAGTGGAACAGCCCAAGAGACCCAGTACTTC	CASSGTAQETQYF
-	TRBV4-2	TRBJ1-2	-	TGTGCCAGCAGCTTAGTCAGGGCTTCTGGCTACACCTTC	CASSLVRASGYTF
TRBD1	TRBV7-9	TRBJ1-5	many	TGTGCCAGCAGTCCCAGGGGGGGCAATCAGCCCCAGCATTTT	CASSPRGGNQPQHF
-	TRBV5-6	TRBJ1-2	few	TGTGCCAGCAGACGGTCCAGGGGAAACTATGGCTACACCTTC	CASRRSRGNYGYTF
-	TRBV5-1	TRBJ2-3	once	TGCGCCAGCAGTCAGGGGTTAATCACAGATACGCAGTATTTT	CASSQGLITDTQYF
-	TRBV7-2	TRBJ2-3	-	TGTGCCAGCAGCCAAGCCGCAGATACGCAGTATTTT	CASSQAADTQYF
TRBD1	TRBV7-2	TRBJ1-2	-	TGTGCCAGCAGCTTAGCCGGGACAGGGCCTGTCTATGGCTACACCTTC	CASSLAGTGPVYGYTF
TRBD1	TRBV18	TRBJ1-2	few	TGTGCCAGCTCCCAACAATCCCGGACAGGGAATGGCTACACCTTC	CASSQQSRTGNGYTF
-	TRBV7-6	TRBJ2-7	-	TGTGCCAGCAGCTCCTGGGGGCCAGGCGAGCAGTACTTC	CASSSWGPGEQYF
-	TRBV20-1	TRBJ2-1	-	TGCAGTGCTAGAGCATACAATGAGCAGTTCTTC	CSARAYNEQFF
-	TRBV14	TRBJ2-1	few	TGTGCCAGCAGCCAAGATCGGGTTGAGCAGTTCTTC	CASSQDRVEQFF
-	TRBV11-2	TRBJ2-6	few	TGTGCCAGCAGTCGCAGATTCTCCCCACAGTCTCAGGTCCTGACTTTC	CASSRRFSPQSQVLTF
TRBD2	TRBV4-1	TRBJ2-7	few	TGCGCCAGCAGCCTAATTGGGAGGGCTTCCTCCTACGAGCAGTACTTC	CASSLIGRASSYEQYF
TRBD1	TRBV19	TRBJ1-5	few	TGTGCCAGTAGAGGACCTCAGGGGGGCAATCAGCCCCAGCATTTT	CASRGPQGGNQPQHF
-	TRBV18	TRBJ2-5	few	TGTGCCAGCACATCGATTGGAGGGCGAGAGACCCAGTACTTC	CASTSIGGRETQYF
-	TRBV14	TRBJ2-1	many	TGTGCCAGCAGCCGGCGGGCTAGTGACGGAAATGAGCAGTTCTTC	CASSRRASDGNEQFF
TRBD1	TRBV11-2	TRBJ1-2	-	TGTGCCAGCAGCTACGACCGGGACAGGGATGGCTACACCTTC	CASSYDRDRDGYTF
TRBD2	TRBV14	TRBJ2-7	few	TGTGCCAGCAGCGGCGGGGGAACTCGTTACGAGCAGTACTTC	CASSGGGTRYEQYF
-	TRBV11-3	TRBJ2-5	few	TGTGCCAGCAGCTTAGTGAGGAGCGCACAAGAGACCCAGTACTTC	CASSLVRSAQETQYF
TRBD1	TRBV7-9	TRBJ1-6	many	TGTGCCAGCAGCCTCCCCTTAGGGGGCTCACCCCTCCACTTT	CASSLPLGGSPLHF
TRBD2	TRBV28	TRBJ2-1	-	TGTGCCAGCAGTTTGGACTCTAGCGGGGGGACGTACAATGAGCAGTTCTTC	CASSLDSSGGTYNEQFF
TRBD1	TRBV5-1	TRBJ1-2	few	TGCGCCAGCAGCCCCGGACAGGGGAACTATGGCTACACCTTC	CASSPGQGNYGYTF
TRBD1	TRBV2	TRBJ2-7	few	TGTGCCAGCAGGGCGACAGGGAACCCCTACGAGCAGTACTTC	CASRATGNPYEQYF
-	TRBV21-1	TRBJ2-3	-	TGTGCCAGCAGCGTTGCGGATACGCAGTATTTT	CASSVADTQYF
-	TRBV6-1	TRBJ2-2	few	TGTGCCAGCAGCCCGGGGGGCCCGACCGGGGAGCTGTTTTTT	CASSPGGPTGELFF
-	TRBV4-3	TRBJ1-1	-	TGCGCCAGCAGCCAAGATAAAGGCTCGAGGGCTTTCTTT	CASSQDKGSRAFF
TRBD1	TRBV5-1	TRBJ2-1	-	TGCGCCAGCAGCTTATTAGGGACAGGGGGGGATGAGCAGTTCTTC	CASSLLGTGGDEQFF
-	TRBV4-3	TRBJ2-5	many	TGCGCCAGCAGCCGCCTTTGGGAGACCCCACTAGAGACCCAGTACTTC	CASSRLWETPLETQYF
-	TRBV4-1	TRBJ1-5	-	TGCGCCAGCAGCCTAGACAGTTACACCGATCAGCCCCAGCATTTT	CASSLDSYTDQPQHF
TRBD2	TRBV5-4	TRBJ2-5	few	TGTGCCAGCAGCTTGGGGGCTAGCGGGGGCGAGACCCAGTACTTC	CASSLGASGGETQYF
-	TRBV12-5	TRBJ2-3	few	TGTGCTAGTGGCCGCGGGGACACGCAGTATTTT	CASGRGDTQYF
TRBD2	TRBV7-2	TRBJ2-3	-	TGTGCCAGCAGGGCCGGGGGGGGATTAGGAGATACGCAGTATTTT	CASRAGGGLGDTQYF
-	TRBV19	TRBJ1-5	-	TGTGCCAGTAGTTCGACGGGATATAGCAATCAGCCCCAGCATTTT	CASSSTGYSNQPQHF
-	TRBV2	TRBJ2-3	-	TGTGCCAGCATGATGACTGTCGATACGCAGTATTTT	CASMMTVDTQYF